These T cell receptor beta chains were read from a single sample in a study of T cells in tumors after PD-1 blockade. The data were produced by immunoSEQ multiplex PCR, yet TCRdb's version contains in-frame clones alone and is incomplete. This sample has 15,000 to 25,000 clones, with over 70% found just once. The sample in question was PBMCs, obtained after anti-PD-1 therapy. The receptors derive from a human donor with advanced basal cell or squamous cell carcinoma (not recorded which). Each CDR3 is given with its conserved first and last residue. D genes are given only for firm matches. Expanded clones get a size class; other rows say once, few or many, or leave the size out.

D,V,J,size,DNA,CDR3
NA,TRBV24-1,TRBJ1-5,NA,TGTGCCACCATGGTTTCCGGAGGGCGAAGCAATCAGCCCCAGCATTTT,CATMVSGGRSNQPQHF
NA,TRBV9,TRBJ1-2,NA,TGTGCCAGCAGCGTAGGGGCCAGGGTGAGCTATGGCTACACCTTC,CASSVGARVSYGYTF
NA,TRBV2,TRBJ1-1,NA,TGTGCCAGCAGTGAGGTCGACATAGCCACTGAAGCTTTCTTT,CASSEVDIATEAFF
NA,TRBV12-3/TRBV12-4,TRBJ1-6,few,TGTGCCAGCAGTTCGAACAGGGTGCCACCCCTCCACTTT,CASSSNRVPPLHF
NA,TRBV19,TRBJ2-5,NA,TGTGCCAGTAGTCCAACAGGGATGGGCGAAGAGACCCAGTACTTC,CASSPTGMGEETQYF
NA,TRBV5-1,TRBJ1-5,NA,TGCGCCAGCAGCTTGGAGGCGGATCAGCCCCAGCATTTT,CASSLEADQPQHF
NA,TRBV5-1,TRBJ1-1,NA,TGCGCCAGCAAACTTTTTCCGGAGGATGGAACTGAAGCTTTCTTT,CASKLFPEDGTEAFF
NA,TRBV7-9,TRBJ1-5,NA,TGTGCCAGCAGCCGAACCCGGGGGCCGGATAGCAATCAGCCCCAGCATTTT,CASSRTRGPDSNQPQHF
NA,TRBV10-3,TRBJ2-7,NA,TGTGCCATCGCCCCGGGCCATAACCCAACCTCCTACGAGCAGTACTTC,CAIAPGHNPTSYEQYF
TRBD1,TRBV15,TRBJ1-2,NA,TGTGCCACCAGCAGGGACAGGGGAGAGTATGGCTACACCTTC,CATSRDRGEYGYTF
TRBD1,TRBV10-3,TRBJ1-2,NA,TGTGCCATCAGTGAGTCCGGGACAGGGGGATTGTATGGCTACACCTTC,CAISESGTGGLYGYTF
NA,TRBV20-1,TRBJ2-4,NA,TGCAGTGCTAGTTTCCGGGGCCCCAAAAACATTCAGTACTTC,CSASFRGPKNIQYF
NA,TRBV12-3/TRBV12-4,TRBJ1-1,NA,TGTGCCAGCAGCACGGGACGCCACACTGAAGCTTTCTTT,CASSTGRHTEAFF
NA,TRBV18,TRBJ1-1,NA,TGTGCCAGCTCAAACAGGGAGGGCACTGAAGCTTTCTTT,CASSNREGTEAFF
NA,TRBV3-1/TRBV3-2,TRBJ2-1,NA,TGTGCCAGCAGCCAAGAGGGGTTTGAGCAGTTCTTC,CASSQEGFEQFF
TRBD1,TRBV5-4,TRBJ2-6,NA,TGTGCCAGCAGCGAACAGGGGTTTGGGGCCAACGTCCTGACTTTC,CASSEQGFGANVLTF
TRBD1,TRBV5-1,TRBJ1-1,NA,TGCGCCAGCAGCTCGACCGGGACAGGGGTGACTGAAGCTTTCTTT,CASSSTGTGVTEAFF
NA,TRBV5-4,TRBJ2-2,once,TGTGCCAGCAGCCCCGATCCCGGGACCTTACCCCCCGGGGAGCTGTTTTTT,CASSPDPGTLPPGELFF
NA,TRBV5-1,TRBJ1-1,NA,TGCGCCAGCAGCCTCAAGGGCACTGAAGCTTTCTTT,CASSLKGTEAFF
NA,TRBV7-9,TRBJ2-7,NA,TGTGCCAGCAGCGGGGCCCCTGTCTACGAGCAGTACTTC,CASSGAPVYEQYF
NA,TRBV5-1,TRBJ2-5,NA,TGCGCCAGCAGCGGCGACAGCCAAGAGACCCAGTACTTC,CASSGDSQETQYF
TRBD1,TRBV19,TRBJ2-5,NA,TGTGCCAGTAGCCTTGCGGGACAGGGCCAGCGTCAGACCCAGTACTTC,CASSLAGQGQRQTQYF
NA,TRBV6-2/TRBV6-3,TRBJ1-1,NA,TGTGCCAGCAGCCCTGATACCGACATGGAGGTGAACACTGAAGCTTTCTTT,CASSPDTDMEVNTEAFF
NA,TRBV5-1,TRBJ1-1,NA,TGCGCCAGCAGCTTCGGGAGTATGAACACTGAAGCTTTCTTT,CASSFGSMNTEAFF
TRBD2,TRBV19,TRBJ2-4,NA,TGTGCCAGTAGTCCAAAACTGGGACTAGCGGGACAAACCCACCACATTCAGTACTTC,CASSPKLGLAGQTHHIQYF
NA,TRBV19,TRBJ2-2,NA,TGTGCCAGTAACCCGGCCACCGGGGAGCTGTTTTTT,CASNPATGELFF
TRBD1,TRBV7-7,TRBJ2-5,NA,TGTGCCAGCAGCCCTACCGGGACAGACCAAGAGACCCAGTACTTC,CASSPTGTDQETQYF
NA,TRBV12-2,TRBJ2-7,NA,TGTGCAAGTCGCCCCCCCGGGACAGGGGGCGACGAGCAGTACTTC,CASRPPGTGGDEQYF
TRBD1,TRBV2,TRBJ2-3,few,TGTGCCAGCAGCTCGGGACAGGGGTGGACAGATACGCAGTATTTT,CASSSGQGWTDTQYF
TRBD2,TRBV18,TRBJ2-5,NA,TGTGCCAGCTCACCAACGGGACTAGCGGGGCTAGAGACCCAGTACTTC,CASSPTGLAGLETQYF